This T cell receptor (beta chain) originates from a study of shared clonotypes between healthy human individuals. Study-level points and caveats: Clonotype sharing across donors was expected to vary with sequencing depth. Clonotypes which were not shared had lower generation probabilities than clonotypes that all four donors shared. Rarefaction showed that sequencing of sorted subsets was incomplete (despite large depth).

CD8 cells classed as naive were CD45RO-negative and positively selected for CCR7, excluding terminally differentiated effector memory CD45RA+ cells. The donor cohort consisted entirely of Caucasian adults residing in Nashville, Tennessee. The CDR3 runs 16 residues. Trimming cost V 4 bases and J 1 base, with 16 bases left between them. CDR1 is MGHRA, CDR2 YSYEKL, per germline. Produced via immunoSEQ multiplex PCR; TCRdb's table is partial and in-frame only. The repertoire consists of more than 2 million clones, with about 95% occurring once and the leading ten covering 1.1%. As to this clone: Its antigen is currently unknown.

Sequenced material: naive CD8+ T cells sorted from blood. This chain connects TRBV4-1 to TRBJ1-1; maybe TRBD1 (5 bases). The sequence was collected from a man aged 18 to 29 in good health. The CDR3 reads CASSPTGQGPNTEAFF. For the CDR3, the DNA is TGCGCCAGCAGCCCCACTGGCCAGGGCCCGAACACTGAAGCTTTCTTT.